These 9 T cell receptor beta chains were all obtained from the same sample, sequenced in a study of blood T cell repertoires in COVID-19. TCRdb's table, derived via immunoSEQ multiplex PCR, lists solely in-frame clones and lacks some. This table has 150,000 to 200,000 clones, approximately 90% appearing once. The specimen sequenced was peripheral blood. These receptors all stem from a man in his 70s with active or convalescent COVID-19.

The chain recombines TRBV2 with TRBJ2-3; a possible D gene is TRBD2 (5 bases). The CDR3 has 17 residues. Germline V gives CDR1 SNHLY, CDR2 FYNNEI. The V end was cut by 1 base, the J end by 1 base, with 15 bases between. The CDR3 spells CASSEVRGVGGTDTQYF. The CDR3 DNA follows: TGTGCCAGCAGTGAAGTTCGAGGAGTGGGAGGCACAGATACGCAGTATTTT.

This clone was picked up a small number of times. The CDR3 DNA is TGTGCCAGCAGAACTACTTTGGAGGGAGCTTTCTTT. Encoded protein: CASRTTLEGAFF. The chain recombines TRBV3-1 (or the pseudogene TRBV3-2) with TRBJ1-1; no reliable D call. V lost 6 bases and J 10 bases, leaving 15 bases between the germline ends. Germline values: CDR1 LGHDT, CDR2 YNNKEL (reference sequence). CDR3 size: 12 residues.

This chain joins TRBV29-1 and TRBJ2-1, with 10 bases identical to TRBD2. Looked up from germline, CDR1 is SQVTM and CDR2 is ANQGSEA. The CDR3 covers 15 residues. J was trimmed by 0 bases and V by 6 bases; bases with no gene match: 5. This chain's CDR3 is CSVAPSGSSYNEQFF. The CDR3 region has the DNA TGCAGCGTCGCCCCTAGCGGGAGCTCCTACAATGAGCAGTTCTTC.

The chain combines TRBV11-2 with TRBJ2-1; 10 bases are a match to TRBD1. Germline CDR1 reads SGHAT; CDR2 reads FQNNGV. CDR3 length: 15 residues. The V and J ends lost 1 base and 7 bases, in that order; junction bases with no gene match: 4. CDR3 DNA: TGTGCCAGCAGCTTAGGACAGGGGGCTGTTAATGAGCAGTTCTTC. Translating it yields CASSLGQGAVNEQFF. Variable domain in full (rest from reference TRBV11-2 and TRBJ2-1): EAGVAQSPRYKIIEKRQSVAFWCNPISGHATLYWYQQILGQGPKLLIQFQNNGVVDDSQLPKDRFSAERLKGVDSTLKIQPAKLEDSAVYLCASSLGQGAVNEQFFGPGTRLTVL.

The V gene is TRBV5-6, the J gene TRBJ2-5; 7 bases line up with TRBD1. In germline, CDR1 is SGHDT, CDR2 YYEEEE. This CDR3 is 15 amino acids long. V was clipped by 2 bases and J by 3 bases; unmatched bases: 7. The CDR3 loop is CASSFWAGGKETQYF. The CDR3 bases are TGTGCCAGCAGCTTTTGGGCAGGGGGTAAAGAGACCCAGTACTTC.

V usage is TRBV4-3 and J usage is TRBJ1-4, with TRBD1 matching 11 bases. Germline CDR1 and CDR2: LGHNA and YSLEER. The junction had 7 bases not matched to a gene; V was cut back by 3 bases and J by 7 bases. CDR3 length: 16 residues. The DNA of the CDR3 is TGCGCCAGCAGCCAGCAGAAGGGACAGGGGGGTGAAAAACTGTTTTTT. Translation gives CASSQQKGQGGEKLFF.

The rearrangement uses TRBV2 and TRBJ2-5; D possibly corresponds to TRBD1 (6 bases). The CDR3 is 14 residues long. Germline V gene data show CDR1 as SNHLY and CDR2 as FYNNEI. Trimming pared 4 bases from V and 6 bases from J, leaving 15 bases between. CDR3 loop: CASSGSGGPKTQYF. In DNA form, the CDR3 reads TGTGCCAGCAGTGGAAGTGGGGGCCCCAAGACCCAGTACTTC.

The chain has TRBV4-1 and TRBJ2-5, with 10 nucleotides matching TRBD2. Germline CDR1 and CDR2: MGHRA and YSYEKL. The CDR3 extends over 16 amino acids. V lost 1 base and J lost 5; bases outside the gene matches: 7. CDR3 nucleotide sequence: TGCGCCAGCAGCCAAGTTGGTCTAGCGGGAGCGGAGACCCAGTACTTC. Translated, it gives CASSQVGLAGAETQYF.

CDR3 coding DNA: TGTGCCATCAGTGAGGATGGACGGGGGGGCCGGGATGAGCAGTTCTTC. Protein: CAISEDGRGGRDEQFF. The rearrangement links TRBV10-3 to TRBJ2-1; the match to TRBD2 covers 8 bases. The junction had 11 bases not matched to a gene; V was cut back by 2 bases and J by 8 bases. The CDR3 length is 16 residues. The V gene's germline CDR1 is ENHRY and CDR2 SYGVKD.